What follows are 3 T cell receptor beta chains derived from one specimen sequenced in a study of T cell responses to AZD1222 COVID-19 vaccine. The repertoire was sequenced with immunoSEQ multiplex PCR; TCRdb's copy has only in-frame clones and lacks some. The sample consists of approximately 130,000 clones, more than 90% of them appearing once. The sequencing here drew on peripheral blood, taken on day 0 of AZD1222 vaccination. These receptors all stem from an adult in good health.

This sequence joins TRBV6-5 and TRBJ1-5; no firm D call. The V end was cut by 2 bases, the J end by 4 bases, with 9 bases between. CDR1 MNHEY and CDR2 SVGAGI come from the germline V gene. The CDR3 has 14 residues. CDR3 protein: CASSYRLGNQPQHF. CDR3 DNA sequence: TGTGCCAGCAGTTACCGACTAGGGAATCAGCCCCAGCATTTT.

J is TRBJ1-2 and V is TRBV19, with 9 bases that match TRBD1. Germline CDR1 and CDR2: LNHDA and SQIVND (reference sequence). J lost 7 bases, V lost 4 bases, and 7 bases had no gene match. CDR3 length: 14 residues. CDR3 residues: CASSTGTGNTGYTF. In nucleotides, the CDR3 is TGTGCCAGTAGTACAGGGACAGGGAATACTGGCTACACCTTC.

V gene TRBV6-2 or TRBV6-3 combines with J gene TRBJ2-3; D possibly uses TRBD1 or TRBD2 (6 bases each). This CDR3 is 15 amino acids long. Per the germline V gene, CDR1 is MNHEY and CDR2 is SVGEGT. V shed 5 bases and J shed 4 bases, with 16 bases lying between them. DNA of the CDR3: TGTGCCAGCAGTAACTGGGGGGCCTCATCAGATACGCAGTATTTT. Amino acids: CASSNWGASSDTQYF.